This T cell receptor (beta chain) was identified during a study of CD8+ T cells in alopecia areata. Study at large: For the treated group, dosing was oral tofacitinib at 5 to 10 mg twice daily.

Looked up from germline, CDR1 is LNHNV and CDR2 is YYDKDF (reference sequence). The length of the CDR3 is 15 residues. The trim removed 0 bases at V and 6 bases at J, leaving 8 bases unmatched. In each case, RNA was isolated and then reverse transcribed into cDNA as the sequencing template. Only in-frame clones appear in the TCRdb table, and some are missing; sequencing was by immunoSEQ multiplex PCR. The sample has about 150,000 clones, more than 75% seen once. The sequence derives from a human donor with alopecia areata. Sequencing was performed on CD8+ T cells sorted from blood, taken at week 0. The chain uses TRBV15 and TRBJ2-7, with TRBD1 matching over 7 bases. CDR3 amino acids: CATSRDRDSGGEQYF. For the CDR3, the DNA is TGTGCCACCAGCAGAGACCGGGACAGTGGGGGCGAGCAGTACTTC.